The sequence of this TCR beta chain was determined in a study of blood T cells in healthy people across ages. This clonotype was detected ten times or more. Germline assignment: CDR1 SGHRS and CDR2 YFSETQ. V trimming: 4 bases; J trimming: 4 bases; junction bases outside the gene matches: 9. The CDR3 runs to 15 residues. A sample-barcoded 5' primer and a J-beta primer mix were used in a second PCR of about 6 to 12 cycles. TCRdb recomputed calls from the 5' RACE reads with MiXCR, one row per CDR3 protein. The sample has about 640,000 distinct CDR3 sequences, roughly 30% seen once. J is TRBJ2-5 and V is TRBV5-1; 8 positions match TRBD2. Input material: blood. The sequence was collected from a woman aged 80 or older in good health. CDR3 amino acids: CASSPSGTRGETQYF. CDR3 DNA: TGCGCCAGCAGCCCGTCCGGGACTAGGGGAGAGACCCAGTACTTC. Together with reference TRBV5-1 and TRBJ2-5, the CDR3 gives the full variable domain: KAGVTQTPRYLIKTRGQQVTLSCSPISGHRSVSWYQQTPGQGLQFLFEYFSETQRNKGNFPGRFSGRQFSNSRSEMNVSTLELGDSALYLCASSPSGTRGETQYFGPGTRLLVL.